These 24 T cell receptor beta chains were sequenced from one sample in a study of early T cells in non-severe SARS-CoV-2 infection. TCRdb called the 5' RACE reads again in MiXCR, with one record for every CDR3 protein. The profile shows about 77,000 distinct CDR3 sequences, less than 20% of them singletons. Source material: whole blood. The source of these receptors is an adult who was a healthcare worker with PCR-confirmed SARS-CoV-2 infection or an uninfected control (not recorded which).

V is TRBV6-5 and J is TRBJ1-6; 7 positions match TRBD1. Trimming removed 5 bases from V and 7 bases from J; junction bases left unmatched: 5. Germline V gene lookup returns CDR1 MNHEY and CDR2 SVGAGI. This CDR3 contains 14 residues. CDR3 amino acids: CASSNRQGNSPLHF. The DNA for the CDR3 is TGTGCCAGCAGTAATAGACAGGGCAATTCACCCCTCCACTTT.

A remark on this clonotype: With a much larger clone just one base away, this may be a read error. The gene calls are TRBV7-6 and TRBJ1-1; D call uncertain. The germline V and J ends were trimmed by 3 bases and 4 bases, with 12 bases remaining between them. This CDR3 region has 14 residues. CDR1 and CDR2 from the germline V gene are SGHVS and FNYEAQ. The CDR3 protein is CASSFLGSGTEAFF. In DNA, the CDR3 is TGTGCCAGCAGCTTCCTTGGTAGTGGCACTGAAGCTTTCTTT. The full variable domain, rest sourced from reference TRBV7-6 and TRBJ1-1, is GAGVSQSPRYKVTKRGQDVALRCDPISGHVSLYWYRQALGQGPEFLTYFNYEAQQDKSGLPNDRFSAERPEGSISTLTIQRTEQRDSAMYRCASSFLGSGTEAFFGQGTRLTVV.

This clonotype has more than one count but fewer than ten. The CDR3 region is CASSPSGGPGLPSTNEKLFF. The CDR3 DNA is TGTGCCAGCAGCCCCTCGGGAGGACCGGGTCTTCCCTCAACTAATGAAAAACTGTTTTTT. This chain links TRBV12-3 or TRBV12-4 with TRBJ1-4; D is unresolved. This CDR3 region has 20 residues. V was cut by 6 bases and J by 0 bases, with 26 bases left in between.

The V call is TRBV7-2, the J call TRBJ2-3; 9 positions match TRBD2. Germline values: CDR1 SGHTA, CDR2 FQGNSA. The junction had 7 bases not matched to a gene; V was cut back by 1 base and J by 2 bases. This CDR3 has 17 amino acids. CDR3 sequence reads: CASSLVAGAPFTDTQYF. CDR3 DNA: TGTGCCAGCAGCTTAGTAGCGGGGGCTCCGTTCACAGATACGCAGTATTTT. Combining the CDR3 with reference TRBV7-2 and TRBJ2-3 gives the whole variable domain GAGVSQSPSNKVTEKGKDVELRCDPISGHTALYWYRQSLGQGLEFLIYFQGNSAPDKSGLPSDRFSAERTGGSVSTLTIQRTQQEDSAVYLCASSLVAGAPFTDTQYFGPGTRLTVL.

The chain joins TRBV18 to TRBJ1-3; D is ambiguous. This CDR3 has 13 amino acids. The ends were cut back, 0 bases at V and 4 bases at J, with 4 bases in the middle. Germline assignment: CDR1 KGHSH and CDR2 LQKENI. CDR3 sequence (DNA): TGTGCCAGCTCACCACCGAGCGGAAACACCATATATTTT. This gives the protein CASSPPSGNTIYF.

The table lists this clonotype with a few counts. The genes are TRBV29-1 and TRBJ2-5; TRBD2 agrees at 7 bases. Germline lookup yields CDR1 SQVTM and CDR2 ANQGSEA. The CDR3 runs 10 residues. V gave up 5 bases and J gave up 10 bases; unmatched junction bases: 4. The CDR3 loop reads CSVTGGNQYF. CDR3 sequence (DNA): TGCAGCGTTACGGGGGGAAACCAGTACTTC.

Turning to this clonotype: A read error is likely, as this CDR3 ends without the conserved phenylalanine or tryptophan. The V and J genes are TRBV5-1 and TRBJ2-5; TRBD1 might be the D (6 bases). Germline lookup yields CDR1 SGHRS and CDR2 YFSETQ. V dropped 5 bases and J dropped 0 bases, with 11 bases sitting between them. The CDR3 length is 14 residues. CDR3 sequence (DNA): TGCGCCAGCAGAATAGGACAGCACCAAGAGACCCAGTACCTC. Amino acid sequence: CASRIGQHQETQYL.

This sequence joins TRBV7-8 and TRBJ2-5; D gene unclear. Germline assignment: CDR1 SGHVS and CDR2 FQNEAQ. Trimming pared 1 base from V and 7 bases from J, leaving 16 bases between. This CDR3 region has 15 residues. The CDR3 reads CASSLGGSSPVTQYF. CDR3 nucleotide sequence: TGTGCCAGCAGCTTAGGTGGAAGCAGTCCGGTGACCCAGTACTTC. Full variable domain (remainder filled in from reference TRBV7-8 and TRBJ2-5): GAGVSQSPRYKVAKRGQDVALRCDPISGHVSLFWYQQALGQGPEFLTYFQNEAQLDKSGLPSDRFFAERPEGSVSTLKIQRTQQEDSAVYLCASSLGGSSPVTQYFGPGTRLLVL.

The V and J genes are TRBV7-8 and TRBJ1-1; D uncertain. CDR3 size: 12 residues. Deletions cut 2 bases from V and 8 bases from J, with 9 bases between. Germline V lookup: CDR1 SGHVS, CDR2 FQNEAQ. CDR3: CASSLQDHEAFF. The CDR3 DNA reads TGTGCCAGCAGCTTACAAGACCACGAAGCTTTCTTT. Full variable domain (remainder filled in from reference TRBV7-8 and TRBJ1-1): GAGVSQSPRYKVAKRGQDVALRCDPISGHVSLFWYQQALGQGPEFLTYFQNEAQLDKSGLPSDRFFAERPEGSVSTLKIQRTQQEDSAVYLCASSLQDHEAFFGQGTRLTVV.

This clonotype was recorded at least ten times. The chain has TRBV7-2 and TRBJ1-1; 8 nucleotides line up with TRBD1. V was pared by 8 bases and J by 0 bases, with 5 bases of the junction left unmatched. The CDR3 is made up of 14 amino acids. Germline CDR1 and CDR2: SGHTA and FQGNSA. The CDR3 sequence: CASRRGQVNTEAFF. In DNA form, the CDR3 reads TGTGCCAGCCGAAGGGGACAGGTGAACACTGAAGCTTTCTTT.

There are a few counts of this clonotype. This chain joins TRBV12-3 or TRBV12-4 and TRBJ2-7, with TRBD2 identical over 13 bases. CDR3 length equals 15 residues. J lost 6 bases, V lost 6 bases, and 8 bases had no gene match. In DNA, the CDR3 is TGTGCCAGCAGACCCCCGGGACTAGCGGGACGCGAGCAGTACTTC. This sequence encodes CASRPPGLAGREQYF.

In this sample, this clonotype turned up once. This chain uses TRBV20-1 with TRBJ2-3; 12 bases are shared with TRBD2. V gave up 0 bases and J gave up 0 bases; unmatched junction bases: 10. The CDR3 contains 19 residues. Germline V lookup: CDR1 DFQATT, CDR2 SNEGSKA (reference sequence). The CDR3 here is CSAREILAGGNSSTDTQYF. DNA of the CDR3: TGCAGTGCTAGAGAGATACTAGCGGGAGGCAATTCTAGCACAGATACGCAGTATTTT.

The chain joins TRBV2 to TRBJ2-1; a possible D gene is TRBD2 (6 bases). Germline CDR1 reads SNHLY; CDR2 reads FYNNEI. This CDR3 has 16 amino acids. The V gene lost 8 bases and the J gene lost 5 bases, with 22 bases spanning the gap. CDR3 DNA: TGTGCCAGCTGCCGGAGGGCAGGTCCTGGGAACAATGAGCAGTTCTTC. This codes for CASCRRAGPGNNEQFF. Complete variable domain (other parts from reference TRBV2 and TRBJ2-1): EPEVTQTPSHQVTQMGQEVILRCVPISNHLYFYWYRQILGQKVEFLVSFYNNEISEKSEIFDDQFSVERPDGSNFTLKIRSTKLEDSAMYFCASCRRAGPGNNEQFFGPGTRLTVL.

The chain carries TRBV5-1 and TRBJ2-2; TRBD2 matches 8 bases. V gave up 3 bases and J gave up 3 bases; unmatched junction bases: 4. Germline V gene sequence: CDR1 SGHRS, CDR2 YFSETQ. The length of the CDR3 is 15 residues. The CDR3 DNA sequence: TGCGCCAGCAGCTCCGGGGGGGCGCACACCGGGGAGCTGTTTTTT. Translating gives CASSSGGAHTGELFF.

The J gene is TRBJ2-1, the V gene TRBV9; perhaps TRBD2 as D (5 bases). CDR3 size: 14 residues. The germline V gene has CDR1 SGDLS and CDR2 YYNGEE. Trimming stripped 2 bases from V and 2 bases from J, with 8 bases between. CDR3 in DNA: TGTGCCAGCAGCGTGAGCGGAACCTACAATGAGCAGTTCTTC. Protein sequence: CASSVSGTYNEQFF.

This clonotype appeared many times. The chain recombines TRBV28 with TRBJ2-1, with 11 bases aligning to TRBD2. Trimming took 6 bases from V and 3 from J; bases not matched to a gene: 7. CDR3 length: 16 residues. The germline V gene encodes CDR1 MDHEN and CDR2 SYDVKM. In DNA form, the CDR3 reads TGTGCCAGCAGACCTCCGGGACTAGCGGTCTACAATGAGCAGTTCTTC. Amino acid sequence: CASRPPGLAVYNEQFF.

The sample holds a few counts of this clonotype. The rearrangement links TRBV6-5 to TRBJ2-7; TRBD1 is a possible D gene (6 bases). The germline V gene has CDR1 MNHEY and CDR2 SVGAGI. The CDR3 contains 14 residues. The germline V and J ends were trimmed by 3 bases and 2 bases, with 11 bases remaining between them. The CDR3 here is CASSYSRGPYEQYF. CDR3 in DNA: TGTGCCAGCAGTTATTCCAGGGGCCCCTACGAGCAGTACTTC.

The CDR3 bases are TGTGCCAGCAGACCCCTACAGCGGGACTATGGCTACACCTTC. This encodes CASRPLQRDYGYTF. The rearrangement links TRBV28 to TRBJ1-2; D is unresolved. Germline V gene data show CDR1 as MDHEN and CDR2 as SYDVKM. The germline V and J ends were trimmed by 6 bases and 3 bases, with 14 bases remaining between them. The CDR3 length is 14 residues.

This clonotype was observed a few times. The rearrangement links TRBV9 to TRBJ1-5; D gene unclear. The CDR3 sequence is 10 residues long. The germline V and J ends were trimmed by 5 bases and 8 bases, with 5 bases remaining between them. In germline, CDR1 is SGDLS, CDR2 YYNGEE. The CDR3 DNA follows: TGTGCCAGCAGTGGGGAGCCCCAGCATTTT. It specifies CASSGEPQHF.

V and J are TRBV10-2 and TRBJ2-7, with D tentatively TRBD1 (6 bases). This CDR3 comprises 15 residues. V shed 0 bases and J shed 6 bases, with 15 bases lying between them. Germline V gives CDR1 WSHSY, CDR2 SAAADI. CDR3 DNA: TGCGCCAGCAGTGAGTCCCCCCTGCGAGGGGGCGAGCAGTACTTC. This gives the protein CASSESPLRGGEQYF.

The CDR3, as DNA: TGTGCCAGCAGTTGGGGCACTGAAGCTTTCTTT. It codes for CASSWGTEAFF. The V gene is TRBV12-3 or TRBV12-4, the J gene TRBJ1-1, with no clear D. Trimming left V 4 bases short and J 4 bases short, with 4 bases between. This CDR3 is built from 11 residues.

The V and J genes are TRBV13 and TRBJ2-7, with TRBD1 as a possible D gene (6 bases). Germline V gene data show CDR1 as PRHDT and CDR2 as FYEKMQ (reference sequence). This CDR3 spans 13 amino acids. V lost 2 bases to trimming and J lost 2 bases, with 7 bases between them. The CDR3 nucleotides are TGTGCCAGCAGCTTATACAGGGCCTACGAGCAGTACTTC. Residues: CASSLYRAYEQYF.

The chain uses TRBV12-3 or TRBV12-4 and TRBJ2-6, with D possibly matching TRBD1 (5 bases). The CDR3 contains 15 residues. V was cut by 3 bases and J by 4 bases, with 10 bases left in between. The CDR3 DNA follows: TGTGCCAGCAGTTTGGCCAGGGCAGGGGCCAACGTCCTGACTTTC. Protein sequence: CASSLARAGANVLTF.

V and J are TRBV5-6 and TRBJ1-2; no clear D. In germline, CDR1 is SGHDT, CDR2 YYEEEE. This CDR3 is built from 13 residues. Trimming left V 1 base short and J 2 bases short, with 6 bases between. This CDR3 is CASSLIANYGYTF. CDR3 DNA: TGTGCCAGCAGCTTGATCGCCAACTATGGCTACACCTTC.